The 17 T cell receptor beta chains listed next were all sequenced from one sample in a study of T cell responses to AZD1222 COVID-19 vaccine. Only in-frame clones appear in the TCRdb table, and some are missing; sequencing was by immunoSEQ multiplex PCR. The sample has about 110,000 clones; about 95% are singletons. Sequencing was performed on peripheral blood, taken on day 0 of AZD1222 vaccination. The receptors were gathered from an adult in good health.

V and J are TRBV6-5 and TRBJ1-5, with TRBD1 matching over 12 bases. Per the germline V gene, CDR1 is MNHEY and CDR2 is SVGAGI. There are 15 residues in the CDR3. V dropped 4 bases and J dropped 5; count of bases not matched to a gene: 3. The CDR3 DNA sequence: TGTGCCAGCAGTTCCGGGACAGGGGGCTATCAGCCCCAGCATTTT. Its protein is CASSSGTGGYQPQHF.

The V and J genes are TRBV6-5 and TRBJ2-2, with D perhaps assigned TRBD1 or TRBD2 (5 bases each). There are 12 residues in the CDR3. Germline assignment: CDR1 MNHEY and CDR2 SVGAGI. V dropped 2 bases and J dropped 9 bases, with 7 bases sitting between them. CDR3 protein: CASSYGGWELFF. CDR3 in DNA: TGTGCCAGCAGTTACGGGGGTTGGGAGCTGTTTTTT.

The chain links TRBV4-3 to TRBJ2-3; no reliable D call. Germline loops: CDR1 LGHNA, CDR2 YSLEER. The CDR3 has 12 amino acids. The V end lost 3 bases, the J end lost 5 bases, and 6 bases lay between the germline ends. The CDR3 is CASSQLGDTQYF. CDR3 in DNA: TGCGCCAGCAGCCAGCTCGGAGATACGCAGTATTTT.

V usage is TRBV5-5 and J usage is TRBJ2-7; TRBD1 is a possible D gene (6 bases). The CDR3 loop spans 13 amino acids. V lost 4 bases and J lost 5, with 13 bases in between. CDR1 SGHKS and CDR2 YYEKEE come from the germline V gene (reference sequence). As DNA, the CDR3 is TGTGCCAGCAGCCCGGAGGACAGCCACGAGCAGTACTTC. Residues: CASSPEDSHEQYF. The whole variable domain, remainder taken from reference TRBV5-5 and TRBJ2-7, is DAGVTQSPTHLIKTRGQQVTLRCSPISGHKSVSWYQQVLGQGPQFIFQYYEKEERGRGNFPDRFSARQFPNYSSELNVNALLLGDSALYLCASSPEDSHEQYFGPGTRLTVT.

V gene TRBV6-2 or TRBV6-3 combines with J gene TRBJ1-2; tentatively, D is TRBD1 (6 bases). There are 14 residues in the CDR3. The germline V and J ends were trimmed by 2 bases and 5 bases, with 12 bases remaining between them. From germline, CDR1 is MNHEY and CDR2 SVGEGT. The DNA of the CDR3 is TGTGCCAGCAGTTACGGGACACTCACTTATGGCTACACCTTC. It is translated as CASSYGTLTYGYTF.

The chain couples TRBV5-1 to TRBJ2-7, with 8 nucleotides matching TRBD2. The CDR3 runs 16 residues. Germline trimming cut 4 bases from V and 7 bases from J; bases unmatched to any gene: 16. CDR1 and CDR2 (germline): SGHRS, YFSETQ. In DNA, the CDR3 is TGCGCCAGCAGCATGAAACTAGCGGCCCAACCGGGGGAGCAGTACTTC. Protein product: CASSMKLAAQPGEQYF.

The rearrangement links TRBV5-4 to TRBJ2-4, with 7 bases matching TRBD1. The germline V gene has CDR1 SGHNT and CDR2 YYREEE (reference sequence). The CDR3 consists of 14 residues. The V segment lost 3 bases and the J segment 8 bases; nucleotides outside the gene matches: 8. The CDR3 loop is CASSYGQDWDIQYF. CDR3 coding DNA: TGTGCCAGCAGCTACGGACAGGATTGGGACATTCAGTACTTC.

The chain has TRBV28 and TRBJ1-1; weak D call: TRBD1 (6 bases). Trimming took 10 bases from V and 0 from J, leaving 12 bases between them. This CDR3 region has 13 residues. Germline lookup yields CDR1 MDHEN and CDR2 SYDVKM. CDR3 amino acids: CANRQALNTEAFF. The CDR3 DNA reads TGTGCCAATAGACAGGCGCTGAACACTGAAGCTTTCTTT.

The J gene is TRBJ1-2, the V gene TRBV5-4; D is possibly TRBD1 (5 bases). V was shortened by 3 bases and J by 4 bases, with 19 bases between the two germline ends. Germline CDR1 and CDR2: SGHNT and YYREEE (reference sequence). CDR3 length: 16 residues. The CDR3 DNA sequence: TGTGCCAGCAGCTCCCCGGGACCGGGAGCAGGCTATGGCTACACCTTC. It yields the protein CASSSPGPGAGYGYTF.

The chain has TRBV5-1 and TRBJ1-1, with 9 bases that match TRBD1. This CDR3 has 17 residues. Germline-derived CDR1 and CDR2 are SGHRS and YFSETQ. V shed 0 bases and J 5 bases; nucleotides not matched to a gene: 11. In DNA, the CDR3 is TGCGCCAGCAGCTTGGGGGGACAGGGAGCGCTGGGGACTGAAGCTTTCTTT. Translating it yields CASSLGGQGALGTEAFF.

This chain links TRBV5-6 with TRBJ2-7; D ambiguous. With 0 bases removed from V and 1 base from J, the gap between germline ends came to 11 bases. Germline-derived CDR1 and CDR2 are SGHDT and YYEEEE. The CDR3 is 15 residues long. Here the CDR3 reads CASSLGPSESYEQYF. CDR3 in DNA: TGTGCCAGCAGCTTGGGGCCGTCAGAATCCTACGAGCAGTACTTC. Using reference TRBV5-6 and TRBJ2-7 for the parts outside the CDR3, the full variable domain is DAGVTQSPTHLIKTRGQQVTLRCSPKSGHDTVSWYQQALGQGPQFIFQYYEEEERQRGNFPDRFSGHQFPNYSSELNVNALLLGDSALYLCASSLGPSESYEQYFGPGTRLTVT.

This rearrangement joins TRBV4-3 to TRBJ2-2; the D gene could be TRBD1 or TRBD2 (5 bases each). V was cut by 0 bases and J by 10 bases, with 9 bases left in between. This CDR3 spans 13 amino acids. The V gene's germline CDR1 is LGHNA and CDR2 YSLEER. The chain's CDR3 is CASSQDRGLELFF. As DNA, the CDR3 is TGCGCCAGCAGCCAAGATCGGGGCCTGGAGCTGTTTTTT.

This clone appeared a single time. The V gene is TRBV11-3, the J gene TRBJ2-1, with 8 bases that match TRBD1. Germline V gene sequence: CDR1 SGHNT, CDR2 YENEEA. V was clipped by 4 bases and J by 4 bases; unmatched bases: 12. The CDR3 is 17 residues long. The CDR3 DNA sequence: TGTGCCAGCAGCTCAGGGGGTTCAGGGGGCAAGTACAATGAGCAGTTCTTC. Protein sequence: CASSSGGSGGKYNEQFF.

The chain uses TRBV15 and TRBJ1-1; 7 bases fit TRBD1. CDR1 is LNHNV and CDR2 is YYDKDF in the germline V gene (reference sequence). CDR3 length: 14 residues. V shed 3 bases, J shed 7 bases, and the junction held 8 bases outside the gene matches. CDR3 bases: TGTGCCACCAGCAGTGGACAGGAACCTGGTGAAGCTTTCTTT. Translating gives CATSSGQEPGEAFF.

This clone was seen a handful of times. The V call is TRBV5-4, the J call TRBJ2-7; D is uncertain. The CDR3 sequence is 12 residues long. Per germline, CDR1 SGHNT and CDR2 YYREEE (reference sequence). The V gene lost 4 bases and the J gene lost 3 bases, with 8 bases spanning the gap. CDR3 DNA: TGTGCCAGCAGCGATTACAGCTACGAGCAGTACTTC. Its translation is CASSDYSYEQYF.

This chain connects TRBV19 to TRBJ2-7; 7 bases are shared with TRBD2. The V and J ends lost 5 bases and 3 bases, in that order; junction bases with no gene match: 10. Looked up from germline, CDR1 is LNHDA and CDR2 is SQIVND (reference sequence). CDR3 length: 15 amino acids. This CDR3 is CASSLSPGGGYEQYF. In DNA, the CDR3 is TGTGCCAGTAGTCTCTCCCCCGGCGGGGGCTACGAGCAGTACTTC.

This rearrangement joins TRBV7-8 to TRBJ1-1; perhaps TRBD1 as D (5 bases). Germline V lookup: CDR1 SGHVS, CDR2 FQNEAQ. V was cut by 6 bases and J by 3 bases, with 20 bases left in between. The CDR3 has 16 amino acids. CDR3 in amino acids: CASRRRLGVSDTEAFF. The CDR3 DNA sequence: TGTGCCAGCAGACGTAGGTTAGGGGTATCGGACACTGAAGCTTTCTTT.